The 3 T cell receptor beta chains reported below all come from one sample, sequenced in a study of identical twins. TCRdb reprocessed the 5' RACE reads with MiXCR, giving one entry per CDR3 protein. In the table there are about 430,000 distinct CDR3 sequences, roughly 18% of which are singletons. Material: naive T cells sorted from blood. The receptor set was obtained from a man aged 50-59 years in good health.

This clonotype occurred a few times. The rearrangement links TRBV9 to TRBJ1-1; D unresolved. Germline CDR1 and CDR2: SGDLS and YYNGEE. CDR3 size: 15 residues. Between the trimmed V and J ends, which lost 0 bases and 1 base, there was a span of 10 bases. This CDR3 is CASSVEIGGNTEAFF. In nucleotides, the CDR3 is TGTGCCAGCAGCGTAGAGATAGGCGGGAACACTGAAGCTTTCTTT. The variable domain in full, with the rest retrieved from reference TRBV9 and TRBJ1-1, is DSGVTQTPKHLITATGQRVTLRCSPRSGDLSVYWYQQSLDQGLQFLIQYYNGEERAKGNILERFSAQQFPDLHSELNLSSLELGDSALYFCASSVEIGGNTEAFFGQGTRLTVV.

Many counts were recorded for this clonotype. The chain carries TRBV7-2 and TRBJ1-6; possibly TRBD1 for D (6 bases). From germline, CDR1 is SGHTA and CDR2 FQGNSA. Trimming stripped 1 base from V and 10 bases from J, with 14 bases between. The CDR3 runs to 15 residues. As DNA, the CDR3 is TGTGCCAGCAGCTTAGATCAGGGGCTACGATCACCCCTCCACTTT. Translation: CASSLDQGLRSPLHF.

This clonotype was detected a few times. The CDR3 protein is CASSWTGKDEAFF. The CDR3 nucleotides read TGTGCCAGCAGCTGGACAGGGAAGGATGAAGCTTTCTTT. This sequence joins TRBV7-9 and TRBJ1-1, with 8 nucleotides matching TRBD1. The germline V gene encodes CDR1 SEHNR and CDR2 FQNEAQ (reference sequence). V dropped 4 bases and J dropped 7; count of bases not matched to a gene: 5. The CDR3 spans 13 residues.